This T cell receptor beta chain is drawn from a study of blood T cell repertoires in COVID-19. Study overall: Sample material is recorded as cDNA or gDNA derived from T cells, B-cell-depleted T cells, or PBMCs.

CDR1 is MNHEY and CDR2 is SMNVEV in the germline V gene (reference sequence). Trimming left V 6 bases short and J 6 bases short, with 14 bases between. The CDR3 covers 13 residues. Clones were read by immunoSEQ multiplex PCR, and TCRdb kept only the in-frame ones, dropping some. Altogether 55,000 to 65,000 clones are present, 80% to 90% being singletons, with the ten largest covering 25% to 35%. Sequenced material: peripheral blood. This receptor was obtained from a man aged 55 to 69 with COVID-19, enrolled during active disease. The chain is built from TRBV27 and TRBJ1-1; tentatively, D is TRBD1 (6 bases). This chain's CDR3 is CASRPTGWAEAFF. The CDR3 region has the DNA TGTGCCAGCAGGCCCACAGGGTGGGCTGAAGCTTTCTTT.